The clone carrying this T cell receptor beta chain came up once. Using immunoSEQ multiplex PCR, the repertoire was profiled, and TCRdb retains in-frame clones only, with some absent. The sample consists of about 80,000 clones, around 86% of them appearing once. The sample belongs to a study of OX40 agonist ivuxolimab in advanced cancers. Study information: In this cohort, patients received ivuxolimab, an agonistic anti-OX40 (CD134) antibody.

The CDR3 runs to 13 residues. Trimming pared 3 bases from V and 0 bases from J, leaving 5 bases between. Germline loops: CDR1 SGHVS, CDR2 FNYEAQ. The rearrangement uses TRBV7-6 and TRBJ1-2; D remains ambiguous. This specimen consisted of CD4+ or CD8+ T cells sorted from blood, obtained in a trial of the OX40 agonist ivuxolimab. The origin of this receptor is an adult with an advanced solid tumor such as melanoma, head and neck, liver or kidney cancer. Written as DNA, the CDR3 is TGTGCCAGCAGCTTTACGGCTAACTATGGCTACACCTTC. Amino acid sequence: CASSFTANYGYTF.